These 5 T cell receptor beta chains came from one sample sequenced in a study of T cells after yellow fever vaccination. TCRdb independently ran MiXCR on the 5' RACE reads; one entry per CDR3 protein. The sample carries about 170,000 distinct CDR3 sequences, approximately 10% recorded once. Specimen: CD8+ T cells sorted from PBMCs, collected 15 days after the yellow fever booster vaccination. The receptor source for this set is a man between 18 and 29 years old who received the YFV17D yellow fever vaccine.

The chain employs TRBV7-9 and TRBJ2-7, with D perhaps given as TRBD1 or TRBD2 (5 bases each). Trimming cost V 5 bases and J 5 bases, with 13 bases left between them. Per the germline V gene, CDR1 is SEHNR and CDR2 is FQNEAQ (reference sequence). The length of the CDR3 is 13 residues. CDR3 loop: CASSPLGVDEQYV. The CDR3 nucleotides read TGTGCCAGCAGCCCCTTGGGGGTTGACGAGCAGTACGTC.

The chain uses TRBV10-3 and TRBJ2-7; TRBD1 aligns across 7 bases. The CDR3 is 13 amino acids. V lost 4 bases to trimming and J lost 3 bases; unmatched junction nucleotides: 3. Germline CDR1 reads ENHRY; CDR2 reads SYGVKD. CDR3 DNA: TGTGCCATCAGTGGGGGACAGTTCTACGAGCAGTACTTC. Protein sequence: CAISGGQFYEQYF.

This clonotype was counted a few times. V usage is TRBV4-2 and J usage is TRBJ2-7; D is ambiguous. Germline CDR1 is LGHNA and CDR2 is YNFKEQ. Trimming took off 0 bases at V and 7 bases at J, with 16 bases between the two ends. This CDR3 is built from 15 residues. CDR3 bases: TGTGCCAGCAGCCAAGATCCTCCTCCGGCGAATGAGCAGTACTTC. Its translation is CASSQDPPPANEQYF.

The chain links TRBV12-3 or TRBV12-4 to TRBJ2-7, with D possibly being TRBD1 (7 bases). This CDR3 contains 15 residues. Trimming cost V 6 bases and J 1 base, with 16 bases left between them. CDR3 amino acids: CASSPGGTASYEQYF. CDR3 nucleotide sequence: TGTGCCAGCAGCCCGGGCGGGACAGCTTCCTACGAGCAGTACTTC.

This clonotype came up many times. This chain joins TRBV29-1 and TRBJ2-5, with 8 bases matching TRBD1. This CDR3 is 14 amino acids long. Unmatched junction bases numbered 8, after V lost 4 bases and J lost 4 bases. The germline CDR1 and CDR2 sequences are SQVTM and ANQGSEA. As DNA, the CDR3 is TGCAGCGTTGTGTACTCCGGACAGGGAGAGACCCAGTACTTC. Its protein product is CSVVYSGQGETQYF.